Each of the 10 T cell receptor beta chains below was sequenced from the same sample in a study of human T cells and chemical hapten exposure. Time point described: patch test 2, 6 weeks after DPC sensitization. Specified treatment: therapeutic diphenylcyclopropenone sensitization with weekly scalp DPC. TCRdb passed the RACE reads through MiXCR, listing each CDR3 protein once. Among more than 85,000 distinct CDR3 sequences listed, 9.2% were seen once. Source: whole blood, taken in connection with sensitization to the hapten diphenylcyclopropenone (DPC). These receptors were collected from a woman aged 40 to 49 with alopecia areata. Some clones in this sample may be carry-over from other donors' samples.

On this clonotype itself: This may be a read error, as it is one base from a much larger clone. This chain uses TRBV30 with TRBJ2-5, with D perhaps given as TRBD1 or TRBD2 (5 bases each). V was cut by 2 bases and J by 5 bases, with 6 bases left in between. The germline CDR1 and CDR2 sequences are GTSNPN and SVGIG (reference sequence). This CDR3 is built from 11 residues. The CDR3 sequence is CAWSWGETQYF. The CDR3 region has the DNA TGTGCCTGGAGTTGGGGGGAGACCCAGTACTTC.

In this sample, this clonotype turned up a few times. The rearrangement uses TRBV9 and TRBJ1-2; no definite D call. Per germline, CDR1 SGDLS and CDR2 YYNGEE. V was pared by 5 bases and J by 7 bases, with 12 bases between. The CDR3 consists of 12 residues. The CDR3 coding sequence is TGTGCCAGCAGAGTCGGTGAGGGTGGCTACACCTTC. Translated: CASRVGEGGYTF.

The chain combines TRBV4-3 with TRBJ2-6, with a tentative D call TRBD2 (5 bases). With 0 bases removed from V and 4 bases from J, the gap between germline ends came to 16 bases. This CDR3 spans 18 amino acids. Germline V gives CDR1 LGHNA, CDR2 YSLEER. The CDR3 coding sequence is TGCGCCAGCAGCCAAGAAGGAGGAGCTAGCCCCGGGGCCAACGTCCTGACTTTC. It encodes CASSQEGGASPGANVLTF.

This chain joins TRBV29-1 and TRBJ1-4; maybe TRBD1 (5 bases). The CDR3 spans 12 residues. Germline V gene sequence: CDR1 SQVTM, CDR2 ANQGSEA. CDR3 in DNA: TGCGGTGTAAATGAGGGACGGGGAGAACTGTTTTTT. Amino acids: CGVNEGRGELFF.

The chain recombines TRBV28 with TRBJ2-2; D is ambiguous. The CDR3 is made up of 14 amino acids. Deletions cut 6 bases from V and 1 base from J, with 9 bases between. From germline, CDR1 is MDHEN and CDR2 SYDVKM. This CDR3 reads CASRPTGNTGELFF. The DNA of the CDR3 is TGTGCCAGCAGGCCAACGGGGAACACCGGGGAGCTGTTTTTT.

This clonotype turned up a few times. The chain uses TRBV4-3 and TRBJ2-2, with TRBD2 as a possible D gene (6 bases). V lost 3 bases and J 7 bases, leaving 15 bases between the germline ends. The CDR3 sequence is 15 residues long. CDR1 and CDR2 from the germline V gene are LGHNA and YSLEER. The CDR3 here is CASSHKMGGRGELFF. CDR3 DNA: TGCGCCAGCAGCCATAAGATGGGGGGTCGCGGGGAGCTGTTTTTT.

This clonotype was detected ten times or more. The CDR3 bases are TGCGCCAGCAGCCAAGATGGGGACAGGAGCAATCAGCCCCAGCATTTT. Translating gives CASSQDGDRSNQPQHF. The rearrangement links TRBV4-1 to TRBJ1-5, with 8 bases that match TRBD1. The V gene end was trimmed by 0 bases and the J gene end by 1 base; junction bases not matched to a gene: 2. This CDR3 spans 16 amino acids. Germline loops: CDR1 MGHRA, CDR2 YSYEKL.

This clonotype was seen a few times. V gene TRBV3-1 combines with J gene TRBJ1-5; D ambiguous. The V end was cut by 0 bases, the J end by 7 bases, with 4 bases between. CDR1 and CDR2 from the germline V gene are LGHDT and YNNKEL (reference sequence). The CDR3 length is 12 residues. The CDR3 DNA reads as TGTGCCAGCAGCCAAGATCAGCAGCCCCAGCATTTT. Its translation is CASSQDQQPQHF.

Many counts were recorded for this clonotype. The rearrangement uses TRBV11-2 and TRBJ2-3, with D unclear. Germline V lookup: CDR1 SGHAT, CDR2 FQNNGV. This CDR3 spans 15 amino acids. V was clipped by 6 bases and J by 2 bases, with 15 bases between them. CDR3 nucleotide sequence: TGTGCCAGCAGACGGATCTGGAAGTCCACAGATACGCAGTATTTT. Amino acids: CASRRIWKSTDTQYF.

This clonotype was observed at least ten times. The rearrangement uses TRBV6-6 and TRBJ2-5; 12 nucleotides line up with TRBD2. V dropped 2 bases and J dropped 2; count of bases not matched to a gene: 3. This CDR3 region has 16 residues. Per the germline V gene, CDR1 is MNHNY and CDR2 is SVGAGI (reference sequence). The CDR3 spells CASSYPLAGGQETQYF. In DNA, the CDR3 is TGTGCCAGCAGTTACCCCCTAGCGGGGGGGCAAGAGACCCAGTACTTC.